Listed here are 7 T cell receptor beta chains from one sample, sequenced in a study of OX40 agonist ivuxolimab in advanced cancers. TCRdb keeps only in-frame clones here, not all; method: immunoSEQ multiplex PCR. The sample consists of 45,000 or so clones, 88% of them appearing once. Specimen: CD4+ or CD8+ T cells sorted from blood, collected in a trial of the OX40 agonist ivuxolimab. These receptors all stem from an adult with an advanced solid tumor such as melanoma, head and neck, liver or kidney cancer.

V and J are TRBV7-3 and TRBJ2-5; 7 nucleotides agree with TRBD1. J lost 3 bases, V lost 5 bases, and 6 bases had no gene match. This CDR3 spans 14 amino acids. The germline gives CDR1 SGHTA, CDR2 FQGTGA. CDR3 sequence reads: CASSRTGGEETQYF. In DNA form, the CDR3 reads TGTGCCAGCAGCAGGACAGGAGGCGAAGAGACCCAGTACTTC.

There are a few counts of this clone. V usage is TRBV29-1 and J usage is TRBJ1-5, with D possibly matching TRBD1 (5 bases). Germline assignment: CDR1 SQVTM and CDR2 ANQGSEA. Between the trimmed V and J ends, which lost 5 bases and 2 bases, there was a span of 13 bases. There are 14 residues in the CDR3. The CDR3 here is CSVSLREGNQPQHF. DNA for the CDR3: TGCAGCGTTTCACTCAGGGAGGGCAATCAGCCCCAGCATTTT.

This clone has just one count. The chain uses TRBV7-9 and TRBJ2-1; 11 nucleotides agree with TRBD2. J gave up 6 bases and V 3 bases, and 1 base lay outside the gene matches. Germline CDR1 is SEHNR and CDR2 is FQNEAQ (reference sequence). This CDR3 is 14 amino acids long. As DNA, the CDR3 is TGTGCCAGCAGCTTTAGCGGGAGGGCCAATGAGCAGTTCTTC. It translates to CASSFSGRANEQFF. Drawing the rest from reference TRBV7-9 and TRBJ2-1, the complete variable domain is DTGVSQNPRHKITKRGQNVTFRCDPISEHNRLYWYRQTLGQGPEFLTYFQNEAQLEKSRLLSDRFSAERPKGSFSTLEIQRTEQGDSAMYLCASSFSGRANEQFFGPGTRLTVL.

V usage is TRBV7-3 and J usage is TRBJ2-7; 8 bases align to TRBD1. The CDR3 contains 12 residues. The V and J ends lost 5 bases and 7 bases, in that order; junction bases with no gene match: 4. Germline V gene data show CDR1 as SGHTA and CDR2 as FQGTGA. The CDR3 DNA reads TGTGCCAGCAGCCCGACAGGGGCAGAGCAGTACTTC. This encodes CASSPTGAEQYF.

V is TRBV9 and J is TRBJ2-7, with 9 nucleotides matching TRBD1. The CDR3 spans 15 residues. The germline V gene encodes CDR1 SGDLS and CDR2 YYNGEE. V lost 2 bases to trimming and J lost 7 bases; unmatched junction nucleotides: 10. The CDR3 here is CASSVRDRDSKEQYF. The CDR3 DNA sequence: TGTGCCAGCAGCGTCCGGGACAGGGACTCTAAAGAGCAGTACTTC.

The rearrangement links TRBV2 to TRBJ2-4; TRBD2 matches 8 bases. This CDR3 has 20 residues. The trim removed 0 bases at V and 0 bases at J, leaving 13 bases unmatched. Per germline, CDR1 SNHLY and CDR2 FYNNEI. CDR3 DNA sequence: TGTGCCAGCAGTGAAGCGGATTCTAGCGGGCATCGACTAGCCAAAAACATTCAGTACTTC. It translates to CASSEADSSGHRLAKNIQYF. The whole variable domain, remainder taken from reference TRBV2 and TRBJ2-4, is EPEVTQTPSHQVTQMGQEVILRCVPISNHLYFYWYRQILGQKVEFLVSFYNNEISEKSEIFDDQFSVERPDGSNFTLKIRSTKLEDSAMYFCASSEADSSGHRLAKNIQYFGAGTRLSVL.

This clone has just one count. The V call is TRBV5-8, the J call TRBJ2-1; no firm D call. The germline V and J ends were trimmed by 4 bases and 0 bases, with 11 bases remaining between them. This CDR3 has 15 residues. Looked up from germline, CDR1 is SGHTS and CDR2 is YDEGEE. The CDR3 DNA reads TGTGCCAGCAGCGTCCAAGTGGGCTCCTACAATGAGCAGTTCTTC. Translated: CASSVQVGSYNEQFF.